The 32 T cell receptor beta chains listed next were all sequenced from one sample in a study of shared clonotypes between healthy human individuals. Sequenced by immunoSEQ multiplex PCR; TCRdb stores in-frame clones only, minus some. The table has about 2.4 million clones, 80% to 95% seen once. Sequencing was performed on naive CD4+ T cells from PBMCs. Documented subset: CD45RA+ positively selected. These receptors were obtained from a man between 18 and 29 years old in good health. Some clones in this sample may be carry-over from other donors' samples.

V and J are TRBV28 and TRBJ1-2; TRBD1 matches at 8 bases. V lost 4 bases and J lost 8; bases outside the gene matches: 9. This CDR3 comprises 14 residues. Germline lookup yields CDR1 MDHEN and CDR2 SYDVKM. The CDR3 loop reads CASSWTPGGGGYTF. The CDR3 DNA sequence: TGTGCCAGCAGTTGGACACCAGGGGGCGGAGGCTACACCTTC.

Remarks on this clone: Other nucleotide sequences from this sample produce the same CDR3. The chain combines TRBV15 with TRBJ2-7, with D possibly TRBD1 on 5 matching bases. The CDR3 is 14 residues long. Germline CDR1 LNHNV, CDR2 YYDKDF (reference sequence). V lost 3 bases, J lost 0 bases, and 9 bases lay in between. The CDR3 loop reads CATSRDTVSYEQYF. DNA for the CDR3: TGTGCCACCAGCAGGGACACCGTCTCCTACGAGCAGTACTTC. Drawing the rest from reference TRBV15 and TRBJ2-7, the complete variable domain is DAMVIQNPRYQVTQFGKPVTLSCSQTLNHNVMYWYQQKSSQAPKLLFHYYDKDFNNEADTPDNFQSRRPNTSFCFLDIRSPGLGDTAMYLCATSRDTVSYEQYFGPGTRLTVT.

A single count supports this clone. This chain links TRBV9 with TRBJ1-2; D is perhaps TRBD1 (5 bases). Trimming shortened V by 4 bases and J by 4 bases, and 14 bases separated the two germline ends. Germline-derived CDR1 and CDR2 are SGDLS and YYNGEE. There are 14 residues in the CDR3. The CDR3 DNA follows: TGTGCCAGCAGCCCGGAGGCAGGGCTCTATGGCTACACCTTC. Its protein product is CASSPEAGLYGYTF.

The chain links TRBV29-1 to TRBJ2-3; D unresolved. Germline CDR1 and CDR2: SQVTM and ANQGSEA. The CDR3 loop spans 14 amino acids. The germline V and J ends were trimmed by 4 bases and 1 base, with 12 bases remaining between them. CDR3 protein: CSVVYDTGTDTQYF. In DNA, the CDR3 is TGCAGCGTTGTATACGATACCGGCACAGATACGCAGTATTTT.

This chain links TRBV7-3 with TRBJ2-5, with 7 bases matching TRBD1. Germline CDR1 is SGHTA and CDR2 is FQGTGA. The CDR3 spans 18 residues. V trimming: 2 bases; J trimming: 2 bases; junction bases outside the gene matches: 14. The CDR3 here is CASSLLPRGQGRQETQYF. The CDR3 DNA is TGTGCCAGCAGCTTATTACCTAGGGGGCAGGGCCGACAAGAGACCCAGTACTTC.

This sequence joins TRBV19 and TRBJ1-1; D uncertain. The germline V gene encodes CDR1 LNHDA and CDR2 SQIVND (reference sequence). Deletions cut 4 bases from V and 5 bases from J, with 14 bases between. The CDR3 runs 14 residues. The CDR3 sequence is CASSNREIETEAFF. The CDR3 nucleotides read TGTGCCAGTAGTAATCGGGAGATCGAAACTGAAGCTTTCTTT.

V usage is TRBV2 and J usage is TRBJ2-5, with 7 bases identical to TRBD2. Germline loops: CDR1 SNHLY, CDR2 FYNNEI. J was trimmed by 3 bases and V by 8 bases; bases with no gene match: 0. CDR3 length: 11 amino acids. The CDR3 DNA is TGTGCCAGCGCGGGGGAAGAGACCCAGTACTTC. This codes for CASAGEETQYF.

The rearrangement joins TRBV7-9 to TRBJ1-1; weak D call: TRBD1 (5 bases). The CDR3 covers 13 residues. V shed 0 bases and J shed 7 bases, with 9 bases lying between them. Germline V gives CDR1 SEHNR, CDR2 FQNEAQ (reference sequence). The CDR3 sequence: CASSLAGDSEAFF. In DNA, the CDR3 is TGTGCCAGCAGCTTAGCAGGTGACAGTGAAGCTTTCTTT.

The chain uses TRBV10-1 and TRBJ2-1; D gene uncertain. The germline CDR1 and CDR2 sequences are WNHNN and SYGVQD (reference sequence). Trimming took 0 bases from V and 9 from J, leaving 12 bases between them. The CDR3 has 14 amino acids. In DNA, the CDR3 is TGCGCCAGCAGTGAGTCGTCGCAGAAGGGTGAGCAGTTCTTC. As protein: CASSESSQKGEQFF.

The V call is TRBV30, the J call TRBJ1-1; a possible D gene is TRBD1 (5 bases). Germline CDR1 is GTSNPN and CDR2 is SVGIG (reference sequence). The CDR3 is 16 residues long. Trimming stripped 1 base from V and 3 bases from J, with 18 bases between. The CDR3 is CAWSAKWGAGDTEAFF. In nucleotides, the CDR3 is TGTGCCTGGAGTGCGAAATGGGGAGCGGGGGACACTGAAGCTTTCTTT. Filled out from reference TRBV30 and TRBJ1-1, the complete variable domain reads SQTIHQWPATLVQPVGSPLSLECTVEGTSNPNLYWYRQAAGRGLQLLFYSVGIGQISSEVPQNLSASRPQDRQFILSSKKLLLSDSGFYLCAWSAKWGAGDTEAFFGQGTRLTVV.

The V gene is TRBV18, the J gene TRBJ2-7, with a possible D match to TRBD2 (6 bases). This CDR3 is built from 15 residues. The germline V gene has CDR1 KGHSH and CDR2 LQKENI. Trimming stripped 5 bases from V and 4 bases from J, with 18 bases between. CDR3 DNA sequence: TGTGCCAGCTCAGTTGCCGGGGGACGCTTTTACGAGCAGTACTTC. Amino acids: CASSVAGGRFYEQYF. Supplemented by reference TRBV18 and TRBJ2-7, the full variable domain reads NAGVMQNPRHLVRRRGQEARLRCSPMKGHSHVYWYRQLPEEGLKFMVYLQKENIIDESGMPKERFSAEFPKEGPSILRIQQVVRGDSAAYFCASSVAGGRFYEQYFGPGTRLTVT.

The J gene is TRBJ2-3, the V gene TRBV5-1; 9 nucleotides agree with TRBD2. This CDR3 is built from 15 residues. Trimming at V came to 2 bases and at J to 6 bases, leaving 7 bases not matched to a gene. Germline V CDR1 and CDR2: SGHRS, YFSETQ. CDR3 in DNA: TGCGCCAGCAGCTTCCCAGCGGGAGGTACGGATACGCAGTATTTT. It encodes CASSFPAGGTDTQYF.

The chain has TRBV5-1 and TRBJ1-2; 9 bases agree with TRBD1. Germline loops: CDR1 SGHRS, CDR2 YFSETQ. Losses at the gene ends were 4 bases for V and 3 bases for J; bases not matched to a gene: 7. The CDR3 covers 15 residues. Written as DNA, the CDR3 is TGCGCCAGCAGCCCCGGGACAGGGCCTCACTATGGCTACACCTTC. Encoded protein: CASSPGTGPHYGYTF.

CDR3 in amino acids: CAISDVNLGIYGYTF. DNA of the CDR3: TGTGCCATCAGTGATGTCAACCTGGGAATCTATGGCTACACCTTC. The chain joins TRBV10-3 to TRBJ1-2; D is uncertain. Trimming left V 3 bases short and J 4 bases short, with 15 bases between. The CDR3 runs to 15 residues. The germline V gene has CDR1 ENHRY and CDR2 SYGVKD.

The chain has TRBV18 and TRBJ1-1; D remains ambiguous. CDR1 and CDR2 from the germline V gene are KGHSH and LQKENI. The V end lost 2 bases, the J end lost 3 bases, and 7 bases lay between the germline ends. This CDR3 is built from 13 residues. Here the CDR3 DNA reads TGTGCCAGCTCACCAGCCCCGGACACTGAAGCTTTCTTT. Protein product: CASSPAPDTEAFF.

This clone was picked up one time. Other DNA sequences in this specimen translate into the identical CDR3. The chain combines TRBV5-1 with TRBJ2-5, with 7 positions matching TRBD2. J gave up 5 bases and V 0 bases, and 7 bases lay outside the gene matches. The germline V gene has CDR1 SGHRS and CDR2 YFSETQ. The length of the CDR3 is 15 residues. The CDR3 sequence is CASSLGAGARETQYF. CDR3 DNA sequence: TGCGCCAGCAGCTTGGGGGCGGGAGCGAGGGAGACCCAGTACTTC.

The chain carries TRBV6-1 and TRBJ2-1; no clear D. Trimming left V 4 bases short and J 0 bases short, with 10 bases between. The V gene's germline CDR1 is MNHNS and CDR2 SASEGT. This CDR3 has 15 amino acids. CDR3 coding DNA: TGTGCCAGCAGTGCTGAGAGGAGCTCCTACAATGAGCAGTTCTTC. Translation: CASSAERSSYNEQFF.

The rearrangement joins TRBV5-1 to TRBJ2-7; 9 bases are shared with TRBD1. The V segment lost 5 bases and the J segment 3 bases; nucleotides outside the gene matches: 9. This CDR3 has 15 amino acids. Germline values: CDR1 SGHRS, CDR2 YFSETQ. The DNA for the CDR3 is TGCGCCAGCAGGGAACAGGGGGCCGAGAGCTACGAGCAGTACTTC. The encoded protein is CASREQGAESYEQYF.

As for this clone: The same CDR3 also results from other DNA sequences found in this sample. The J gene is TRBJ1-1, the V gene TRBV28; D gene unclear. CDR1 is MDHEN and CDR2 is SYDVKM in the germline V gene. With 3 bases removed from V and 4 bases from J, the gap between germline ends came to 6 bases. This CDR3 is built from 12 residues. This CDR3 reads CASSFLGTEAFF. The CDR3 nucleotides are TGTGCCAGCAGTTTCCTAGGCACTGAAGCTTTCTTT.

The chain has TRBV2 and TRBJ2-2; TRBD2 matches 8 bases. With 1 base clipped from V and 6 bases from J, the junction kept 4 bases outside the gene matches. CDR1 is SNHLY, CDR2 FYNNEI, per germline. There are 15 residues in the CDR3. The CDR3 loop is CASSEESGSAGELFF. CDR3 coding DNA: TGTGCCAGCAGTGAAGAGAGCGGGAGCGCCGGGGAGCTGTTTTTT.

V usage is TRBV28 and J usage is TRBJ1-2; no clear D. Germline values: CDR1 MDHEN, CDR2 SYDVKM. The CDR3 consists of 12 residues. V gave up 7 bases and J gave up 7 bases, with 13 bases separating them. CDR3: CASTPIRAGYTF. The DNA for the CDR3 is TGTGCCAGCACCCCCATAAGGGCTGGCTACACCTTC.

This clone has only a few counts. The chain couples TRBV1 to TRBJ1-5. TRBV1 has pseudogene status. The CDR3 sequence is 15 residues long. The CDR3 protein is CTSSPLGPGRQPQHF. CDR3 bases: TGCACCAGCAGCCCCCTAGGGCCCGGCCGTCAGCCCCAGCATTTT.

This clone was observed once. V gene TRBV5-1 combines with J gene TRBJ2-7; 7 bases map to TRBD1. There are 14 residues in the CDR3. The germline CDR1 and CDR2 sequences are SGHRS and YFSETQ. V lost 4 bases, J lost 3 bases, and 7 bases stayed unmatched. The CDR3 sequence: CASSRRDSNYEQYF. DNA of the CDR3: TGCGCCAGCAGCCGACGGGACAGCAACTACGAGCAGTACTTC.

The CDR3 reads CASTLGGRSYNEQFF. CDR3 sequence (DNA): TGCGCCAGCACCCTAGGGGGTCGATCCTACAATGAGCAGTTCTTC. V is TRBV5-1 and J is TRBJ2-1, with D perhaps TRBD1 (6 bases). Trimming took 6 bases from V and 1 from J, leaving 14 bases between them. Germline loops: CDR1 SGHRS, CDR2 YFSETQ. The CDR3 covers 15 residues.

The chain joins TRBV30 to TRBJ2-3; TRBD1 matches at 7 bases. With V trimmed by 3 bases and J by 8 bases, 2 bases remained unmatched. Germline V gene sequence: CDR1 GTSNPN, CDR2 SVGIG (reference sequence). The CDR3 has 11 residues. The CDR3 sequence is CAWRDRSTQYF. In DNA, the CDR3 is TGTGCCTGGAGGGACAGGAGTACGCAGTATTTT.

In this sample, this clone turned up once. V and J are TRBV6-5 and TRBJ1-3, with D tentatively TRBD1 (6 bases). CDR1 is MNHEY and CDR2 is SVGAGI in the germline V gene. The CDR3 loop spans 14 amino acids. The V gene lost 5 bases and the J gene lost 2 bases, with 10 bases spanning the gap. The CDR3 bases are TGTGCCAGCAGTCCCAGGGGAACTGGAAACACCATATATTTT. This codes for CASSPRGTGNTIYF.

About this clone: In the same sample, other DNA sequences code for this CDR3. This chain connects TRBV6-6 to TRBJ1-2, with D possibly matching TRBD1 (5 bases). V dropped 5 bases and J dropped 4 bases, with 8 bases sitting between them. The CDR3 totals 12 residues. CDR1 is MNHNY, CDR2 SVGAGI, per germline (reference sequence). CDR3 coding DNA: TGTGCCAGCAGTCGCGACAGCTATGGCTACACCTTC. It is translated as CASSRDSYGYTF.

Only one count was recorded for this clone. The chain employs TRBV4-1 and TRBJ2-5, with D possibly matching TRBD1 (6 bases). Trimming pared 4 bases from V and 5 bases from J, leaving 11 bases between. Germline V gene sequence: CDR1 MGHRA, CDR2 YSYEKL. The CDR3 loop spans 13 amino acids. DNA for the CDR3: TGCGCCAGCAGCCTCACAGGGTCGGAGACCCAGTACTTC. Its translation is CASSLTGSETQYF.

As regards this clone: Other DNA sequences in this sample translate to the same CDR3. The chain links TRBV6-6 to TRBJ2-2, with unresolved D. V shed 0 bases and J shed 1 base, with 3 bases lying between them. CDR1 MNHNY and CDR2 SVGAGI come from the germline V gene (reference sequence). CDR3 length: 14 residues. The CDR3 sequence is CASSYSRNTGELFF. CDR3 sequence (DNA): TGTGCCAGCAGTTACTCTCGGAACACCGGGGAGCTGTTTTTT.

The CDR3 sequence is CATRANEMEYGYTF. The CDR3 DNA is TGTGCCACCAGAGCAAATGAGATGGAGTATGGCTACACCTTC. The V gene is TRBV15, the J gene TRBJ1-2; D unresolved. V dropped 6 bases and J dropped 5 bases, with 16 bases sitting between them. Germline V CDR1 and CDR2: LNHNV, YYDKDF (reference sequence). The CDR3 loop spans 14 amino acids.

In the case of this clone: At one end the junction does not follow the germline gene, possibly because of a read error. The chain is built from TRBV29-1 and TRBJ1-1, with D possibly being TRBD1 (5 bases). The CDR3 length is 9 residues. Per the germline V gene, CDR1 is SQVTM and CDR2 is ANQGSEA. This CDR3 is CSVGPPGSF. CDR3 nucleotides: TGCAGCGTTGGCCCCCCAGGGAGCTTT.

This clone was picked up a small number of times. Additional DNA sequences in this sample encode the identical CDR3. The CDR3 bases are TGCGCCAGCAGCTCGCCCACAGATACGCAGTATTTT. Translated: CASSSPTDTQYF. The chain combines TRBV5-1 with TRBJ2-3; the D is unclear. The germline V gene encodes CDR1 SGHRS and CDR2 YFSETQ. Trimming stripped 3 bases from V and 2 bases from J, with 4 bases between. This CDR3 comprises 12 residues. Variable domain in full (rest from reference TRBV5-1 and TRBJ2-3): KAGVTQTPRYLIKTRGQQVTLSCSPISGHRSVSWYQQTPGQGLQFLFEYFSETQRNKGNFPGRFSGRQFSNSRSEMNVSTLELGDSALYLCASSSPTDTQYFGPGTRLTVL.